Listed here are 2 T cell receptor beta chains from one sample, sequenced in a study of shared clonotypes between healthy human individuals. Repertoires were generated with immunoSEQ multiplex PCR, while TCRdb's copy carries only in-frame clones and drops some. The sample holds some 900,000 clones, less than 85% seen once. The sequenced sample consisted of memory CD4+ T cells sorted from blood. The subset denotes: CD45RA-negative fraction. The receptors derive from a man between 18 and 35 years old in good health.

The CDR3 DNA is TGTGCCAGCAGCTCAGGGGGGGGGTTTAACACTGAAGCTTTCTTT. Protein: CASSSGGGFNTEAFF. The rearrangement links TRBV9 to TRBJ1-1, with 7 nucleotides matching TRBD1. The CDR3 runs 15 residues. CDR1 SGDLS and CDR2 YYNGEE come from the germline V gene. Unmatched junction bases numbered 8, after V lost 4 bases and J lost 2 bases.

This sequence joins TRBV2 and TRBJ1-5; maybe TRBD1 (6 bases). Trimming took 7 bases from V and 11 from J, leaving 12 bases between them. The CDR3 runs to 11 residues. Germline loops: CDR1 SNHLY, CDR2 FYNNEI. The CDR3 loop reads CASKGEASQHF. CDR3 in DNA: TGTGCCAGCAAGGGGGAAGCCTCCCAGCATTTT.